Below are 17 T cell receptor beta chains sequenced from a single sample in a study of CD8 T cells in ankylosing spondylitis. TCRdb fed the 5' RACE reads into MiXCR, producing one record per CDR3 protein. The table lists about 300,000 distinct CDR3 sequences, about 9.9% of them singletons, with about a tenth in the top ten. The sequenced sample was blood, either unsorted or a sorted T cell fraction (not recorded which). All receptors derive from a female donor with ankylosing spondylitis or in good health (not recorded which).

The chain combines TRBV5-1 with TRBJ1-1, with TRBD1 matching 11 bases. The V and J ends lost 7 bases and 5 bases, in that order; junction bases with no gene match: 13. Germline V gene sequence: CDR1 SGHRS, CDR2 YFSETQ. The CDR3 spans 16 residues. CDR3 in amino acids: CASCSTGTGGGTEAFF. The CDR3, as DNA: TGCGCCAGCTGCTCAACCGGGACAGGGGGAGGTACTGAAGCTTTCTTT.

With regard to this clonotype: This may be a read error: a much more frequent sequence differs by one nucleotide. The chain has TRBV5-5 and TRBJ2-3; the D is unclear. Germline-derived CDR1 and CDR2 are SGHKS and YYEKEE (reference sequence). This CDR3 spans 18 amino acids. V lost 1 base and J lost 0, with 18 bases in between. The DNA for the CDR3 is TGTGCCAGCAGCTTGACAGTTAGAGTAGGGTCTAGCACAGATACGCAGTATTTT. As protein: CASSLTVRVGSSTDTQYF.

This clonotype has at least ten counts. V and J are TRBV5-1 and TRBJ1-4, with 8 nucleotides matching TRBD1. This CDR3 has 14 amino acids. The V segment lost 4 bases and the J segment 7 bases; nucleotides outside the gene matches: 6. Per the germline V gene, CDR1 is SGHRS and CDR2 is YFSETQ. CDR3 coding DNA: TGCGCCAGCAGCCACGGACAGGGAGGTGAAAAACTGTTTTTT. Its translation: CASSHGQGGEKLFF.

This clonotype was seen at least ten times. A junction boundary mismatches the germline segment, possibly from a read error. The chain recombines TRBV5-1 with TRBJ2-1; 7 positions match TRBD2. This CDR3 is built from 13 residues. Germline V gives CDR1 SGHRS, CDR2 YFSETQ. The CDR3 DNA reads TGCGCCAGCAGCTCCGGGACTATGGAATTCACGGTCTTC. Translating it yields CASSSGTMEFTVF.

This clonotype was picked up many times. V is TRBV6-6 and J is TRBJ2-2, with 7 positions matching TRBD1. The ends lost 10 bases at V and 3 bases at J; junction bases unmatched: 5. Germline CDR1 MNHNY, CDR2 SVGAGI (reference sequence). CDR3 length equals 13 residues. The CDR3 reads CAITGADTGELFF. CDR3 nucleotides: TGTGCCATCACAGGGGCAGACACCGGGGAGCTGTTTTTT.

In its sample, this clonotype was seen many times. The chain carries TRBV5-5 and TRBJ2-1; 8 bases are shared with TRBD2. The CDR3 runs to 14 residues. The germline CDR1 and CDR2 sequences are SGHKS and YYEKEE (reference sequence). J lost 2 bases, V lost 4 bases, and 2 bases had no gene match. The CDR3, as DNA: TGTGCCAGCAGCCCGACTAGCGCCTACAATGAGCAGTTCTTC. The encoded protein is CASSPTSAYNEQFF.

The V call is TRBV18, the J call TRBJ2-7; no definite D call. CDR1 is KGHSH and CDR2 is LQKENI in the germline V gene. Trimming stripped 0 bases from V and 5 bases from J, with 8 bases between. This CDR3 comprises 13 residues. Here the CDR3 reads CASSPPSTNEQYF. The CDR3 DNA reads TGTGCCAGCTCACCACCCTCCACAAACGAGCAGTACTTC.

The chain links TRBV25-1 to TRBJ1-5, with a possible D match to TRBD1 (5 bases). CDR3 length: 17 amino acids. Germline CDR1 MGHDK, CDR2 SYGVNS. V was cut by 1 base and J by 3 bases, with 16 bases left in between. The CDR3, as DNA: TGTGCCAGCAGTGAATCGGGTGGTCGGGGCCACAATCAGCCCCAGCATTTT. Its translation: CASSESGGRGHNQPQHF. Looking up the rest from reference TRBV25-1 and TRBJ1-5 gives the full variable domain: EADIYQTPRYLVIGTGKKITLECSQTMGHDKMYWYQQDPGMELHLIHYSYGVNSTEKGDLSSESTVSRIRTEHFPLTLESARPSHTSQYLCASSESGGRGHNQPQHFGDGTRLSIL.

This clonotype was found a few times. The V gene is TRBV20-1, the J gene TRBJ1-5; D not resolved. Trimming pared 0 bases from V and 6 bases from J, leaving 9 bases between. Germline V gene data show CDR1 as DFQATT and CDR2 as SNEGSKA (reference sequence). The CDR3 contains 13 residues. Here the CDR3 reads CSARDTPGQPQHF. CDR3 nucleotides: TGCAGTGCTAGAGATACCCCGGGTCAGCCCCAGCATTTT.

This clonotype was recorded at least ten times. This chain uses TRBV28 with TRBJ2-2, with D unresolved. The germline CDR1 and CDR2 sequences are MDHEN and SYDVKM. V was cut by 8 bases and J by 5 bases, with 24 bases left in between. The CDR3 consists of 17 residues. CDR3 region: CASAKIQIQRRTGELFF. CDR3 DNA: TGTGCCAGCGCCAAAATCCAGATACAACGGCGAACCGGGGAGCTGTTTTTT.

To note about this clonotype: This may come from a read error, since a much larger clone is one base off. The chain joins TRBV20-1 to TRBJ2-1; 15 nucleotides align to TRBD2. The CDR3 contains 15 residues. Per germline, CDR1 DFQATT and CDR2 SNEGSKA (reference sequence). CDR3 protein: CCAPGLAGGRNEQFF. The CDR3 region has the DNA TGCTGTGCTCCGGGACTAGCGGGGGGCCGAAATGAGCAGTTCTTC.

This clonotype was counted at least ten times. The genes are TRBV5-1 and TRBJ2-3, with D possibly TRBD2 on 5 matching bases. The CDR3 length is 18 residues. The ends were cut back, 0 bases at V and 0 bases at J, with 17 bases in the middle. Germline V CDR1 and CDR2: SGHRS, YFSETQ. The CDR3 region is CASSLVASTQTSTDTQYF. In DNA form, the CDR3 reads TGCGCCAGCAGCTTGGTGGCTAGCACCCAAACTAGCACAGATACGCAGTATTTT.

At least ten counts were recorded for this clonotype. The genes are TRBV28 and TRBJ2-2; 9 bases match TRBD1. The CDR3 extends over 16 amino acids. Germline CDR1 reads MDHEN; CDR2 reads SYDVKM. Trimming at V came to 4 bases and at J to 4 bases, leaving 7 bases not matched to a gene. This CDR3 reads CASSSPGQGRTGELFF. The CDR3 DNA sequence: TGTGCCAGCAGTTCCCCGGGACAGGGACGCACCGGGGAGCTGTTTTTT. The entire variable domain, with the rest obtained from reference TRBV28 and TRBJ2-2, is as follows: DVKVTQSSRYLVKRTGEKVFLECVQDMDHENMFWYRQDPGLGLRLIYFSYDVKMKEKGDIPEGYSVSREKKERFSLILESASTNQTSMYLCASSSPGQGRTGELFFGEGSRLTVL.

This clonotype was observed a handful of times. The CDR3 loop is CASSYLGLAGVGTDTQYF. The CDR3 coding sequence is TGTGCCAGCAGTTACCTGGGACTAGCGGGAGTAGGTACAGATACGCAGTATTTT. This chain connects TRBV6-5 to TRBJ2-3; 14 bases are shared with TRBD2. Germline V lookup: CDR1 MNHEY, CDR2 SVGAGI. There are 18 residues in the CDR3. J gave up 3 bases and V 2 bases, and 7 bases lay outside the gene matches.

The rearrangement uses TRBV14 and TRBJ1-1; D may be TRBD1 (5 bases). V shed 4 bases and J shed 2 bases, with 11 bases lying between them. The germline gives CDR1 SGHDN, CDR2 FVKESK. There are 14 residues in the CDR3. The CDR3, as DNA: TGTGCCAGCAGCCGTCTAGGGGTTAACACTGAAGCTTTCTTT. Translating gives CASSRLGVNTEAFF.

In the case of this clonotype: A read error is possible here, since a much larger clone lies one base away. The chain joins TRBV18 to TRBJ2-7; no clear D. The V end was cut by 3 bases, the J end by 6 bases, with 6 bases between. CDR1 is KGHSH, CDR2 LQKENI, per germline. The CDR3 has 11 amino acids. This CDR3 reads CASSPFAEQYF. CDR3 nucleotides: TGTGCCAGCTCACCCTTTGCCGAGCAGTACTTC.

This clonotype has at least ten counts. The CDR3 DNA sequence: TGCAGTGCGGGGGGCGGGGGGAAAGAGACCCAGTACTTC. Translating it yields CSAGGGGKETQYF. The V gene is TRBV20-1, the J gene TRBJ2-5, with TRBD2 identical over 8 bases. The germline CDR1 and CDR2 sequences are DFQATT and SNEGSKA (reference sequence). The CDR3 has 13 amino acids. V lost 6 bases, J lost 3 bases, and 6 bases stayed unmatched.